This T cell receptor beta chain derives from a study of T cells after yellow fever vaccination. Looking at the study overall: Fractions containing few cells were prepared with SMART-Seq v4 Ultra Low Input.

TCRdb reanalysed the 5' RACE reads using MiXCR and keeps one entry per CDR3 protein. The repertoire includes 450,000 to 550,000 distinct CDR3 sequences, about 19% of them detected once, and roughly an eighth sits in the top ten. CDR3 size: 13 residues. V was cut by 0 bases and J by 4 bases, with 6 bases left in between. Germline CDR1 SGHVS, CDR2 FQNEAQ. Whole-study results and caveats: Post-booster samples contained most primary-vaccination clones (nearly 98% CD4, less than 90% CD8).

Many counts were recorded for this clonotype. The antigen remains undetermined. The sample here was PBMCs, taken 15 days after the yellow fever booster vaccination. The chain employs TRBV7-8 and TRBJ1-1; no reliable D call. This sequence was found in a man aged 25 to 45 who received the YFV17D yellow fever vaccine. This CDR3 is CASSLAWATEAFF. CDR3 in DNA: TGTGCCAGCAGCTTAGCGTGGGCCACTGAAGCTTTCTTT.